A single sample gave rise to the 6 T cell receptor beta chains below, sequenced in a study of early T cells in non-severe SARS-CoV-2 infection. TCRdb re-analysed the 5' RACE reads in MiXCR, keeping a single row per CDR3 protein. The sample carries tens of thousands of distinct CDR3 sequences, less than 15% recorded once. This specimen was whole blood, taken at baseline. These receptors originate from an adult who was a healthcare worker with PCR-confirmed SARS-CoV-2 infection or an uninfected control (not recorded which).

A few counts support this clonotype. The chain has TRBV3-1 and TRBJ1-6; D is unresolved. The CDR3 is 16 amino acids. CDR1 LGHDT and CDR2 YNNKEL come from the germline V gene (reference sequence). V was shortened by 4 bases and J by 10 bases, with 20 bases between the two germline ends. In nucleotides, the CDR3 is TGTGCCAGCAGCCCAGTTGGGCCTCCATCCCCCTCACCCCTCCACTTT. Translating gives CASSPVGPPSPSPLHF.

V usage is TRBV7-6 and J usage is TRBJ1-5, with 7 bases aligning to TRBD1. The J segment lost 6 bases and the V segment lost 5 bases, leaving 7 bases of the junction unmatched. The germline CDR1 and CDR2 sequences are SGHVS and FNYEAQ. The CDR3 contains 14 residues. CDR3 sequence: CASSETGVGQPQHF. The CDR3 DNA reads as TGTGCCAGCAGCGAAACAGGGGTAGGTCAGCCCCAGCATTTT. Combining the CDR3 with reference TRBV7-6 and TRBJ1-5 gives the whole variable domain GAGVSQSPRYKVTKRGQDVALRCDPISGHVSLYWYRQALGQGPEFLTYFNYEAQQDKSGLPNDRFSAERPEGSISTLTIQRTEQRDSAMYRCASSETGVGQPQHFGDGTRLSIL.

This clonotype was observed at least ten times. The chain employs TRBV11-3 and TRBJ2-5; 11 bases are a match to TRBD2. V shed 5 bases, J shed 5 bases, and the junction held 7 bases outside the gene matches. The germline gives CDR1 SGHNT, CDR2 YENEEA. The length of the CDR3 is 15 residues. The CDR3 DNA reads as TGTGCCAGCAGCGTTAGCGGGGGGGCCACGGAGACCCAGTACTTC. Protein sequence: CASSVSGGATETQYF.

This chain joins TRBV11-3 and TRBJ2-3, with 10 bases that match TRBD2. CDR1 and CDR2 from the germline V gene are SGHNT and YENEEA. The trim removed 5 bases at V and 3 bases at J, leaving 17 bases unmatched. The CDR3 runs 19 residues. CDR3 region: CASSEWLAGDRMGTDTQYF. CDR3 bases: TGTGCCAGCAGCGAATGGCTAGCGGGAGATCGTATGGGTACAGATACGCAGTATTTT.

V gene TRBV28 combines with J gene TRBJ1-6; D ambiguous. Germline CDR1 reads MDHEN; CDR2 reads SYDVKM. This CDR3 contains 15 residues. Trimming stripped 5 bases from V and 6 bases from J, with 14 bases between. CDR3 in amino acids: CASSTRLKPNSPLHF. The CDR3 region has the DNA TGTGCCAGCAGTACACGGCTTAAGCCTAATTCACCCCTCCACTTT.

The chain is built from TRBV6-5 and TRBJ2-7; 13 bases agree with TRBD2. The germline V gene has CDR1 MNHEY and CDR2 SVGAGI. The CDR3 is 20 amino acids. V trimming: 6 bases; J trimming: 4 bases; junction bases outside the gene matches: 21. CDR3 DNA: TGTGCCAGCAGCCATGGTCTTAGACTAGCGGGAGGACGGTCGAGGTACGAGCAGTACTTC. It translates to CASSHGLRLAGGRSRYEQYF.